The 8 T cell receptor beta chains in this list originate from one sample, sequenced in a study of cytomegalovirus exposure and HLA in healthy donors. The PCR was carried out with 60 Vbeta primers and 13 Jbeta primers. Generated by immunoSEQ multiplex PCR, the TCRdb table keeps only in-frame clones and is missing some. The repertoire holds 130,000 to 150,000 clones, around three quarters seen once, with 2.2% in the top ten. Source material: PBMCs. The origin of the receptors is a man younger than 45 in good health and CMV-seronegative.

This clone was picked up one time. The chain has TRBV27 and TRBJ2-7, with D possibly TRBD1 on 6 matching bases. V gave up 2 bases and J gave up 4 bases, with 9 bases separating them. Germline V gives CDR1 MNHEY, CDR2 SMNVEV (reference sequence). The CDR3 sequence is 13 residues long. CDR3 sequence: CASSLTGKYEQYF. CDR3 sequence (DNA): TGTGCCAGCAGTTTAACAGGGAAGTACGAGCAGTACTTC.

The V and J genes are TRBV5-1 and TRBJ1-1, with D possibly matching TRBD1 (5 bases). This CDR3 region has 14 residues. The V gene's germline CDR1 is SGHRS and CDR2 YFSETQ. V lost 2 bases and J lost 5, with 13 bases in between. For the CDR3, the DNA is TGCGCCAGCAGCTTAGGACATTCAGGAACTGAAGCTTTCTTT. Protein product: CASSLGHSGTEAFF.

The J gene is TRBJ1-1, the V gene TRBV6-1; D is uncertain. V was trimmed by 3 bases and J by 3 bases, leaving 17 bases between them. Looked up from germline, CDR1 is MNHNS and CDR2 is SASEGT. This CDR3 has 16 amino acids. For the CDR3, the DNA is TGTGCCAGCAGTGATATAGGACTATTTTACGACACTGAAGCTTTCTTT. It codes for CASSDIGLFYDTEAFF.

This sequence joins TRBV28 and TRBJ2-1; TRBD2 aligns across 7 bases. CDR3 size: 16 residues. V shed 4 bases, J shed 6 bases, and the junction held 12 bases outside the gene matches. CDR1 is MDHEN and CDR2 is SYDVKM in the germline V gene. CDR3 sequence (DNA): TGTGCCAGCAGTTCTGAGGGACTACCGGGAGCCAATGAGCAGTTCTTC. Protein product: CASSSEGLPGANEQFF. Combining the CDR3 with reference TRBV28 and TRBJ2-1 gives the whole variable domain DVKVTQSSRYLVKRTGEKVFLECVQDMDHENMFWYRQDPGLGLRLIYFSYDVKMKEKGDIPEGYSVSREKKERFSLILESASTNQTSMYLCASSSEGLPGANEQFFGPGTRLTVL.

The gene calls are TRBV6-5 and TRBJ2-5; 10 nucleotides match TRBD2. From germline, CDR1 is MNHEY and CDR2 SVGAGI. V dropped 7 bases and J dropped 2; count of bases not matched to a gene: 4. This CDR3 comprises 14 residues. CDR3: CASKGLAVQETQYF. CDR3 nucleotides: TGTGCCAGCAAAGGACTAGCGGTACAAGAGACCCAGTACTTC.

The V and J genes are TRBV5-1 and TRBJ2-7; 8 nucleotides line up with TRBD2. Trimming at V came to 1 base and at J to 3 bases, leaving 9 bases not matched to a gene. Per germline, CDR1 SGHRS and CDR2 YFSETQ. The CDR3 spans 16 residues. DNA for the CDR3: TGCGCCAGCAGCTTGAGCGGGAGTGTAGCCGTCTACGAGCAGTACTTC. This gives the protein CASSLSGSVAVYEQYF.

This clone was detected only once. The CDR3 protein is CASRGDRGQETQYF. The CDR3 coding sequence is TGTGCCAGCAGGGGGGACAGGGGCCAAGAGACCCAGTACTTC. This sequence joins TRBV6-5 and TRBJ2-5; 10 nucleotides align to TRBD1. The CDR3 covers 14 residues. With 6 bases clipped from V and 1 base from J, the junction kept 2 bases outside the gene matches. Germline-derived CDR1 and CDR2 are MNHEY and SVGAGI.

The chain uses TRBV10-1 and TRBJ1-1; D is undetermined. Germline lookup yields CDR1 WNHNN and CDR2 SYGVQD (reference sequence). The CDR3 has 14 amino acids. V shed 3 bases and J shed 0 bases, with 8 bases lying between them. The CDR3 region is CASSDHQVNTEAFF. The CDR3 coding sequence is TGCGCCAGCAGTGATCATCAGGTGAACACTGAAGCTTTCTTT.